This T cell receptor beta chain was identified in a study of metastatic and nonmetastatic thyroid tumors. This CDR3 is 18 amino acids long. Germline lookup yields CDR1 SEHNR and CDR2 FQNEAQ (reference sequence). The trim removed 0 bases at V and 3 bases at J, leaving 11 bases unmatched. Patients had received no treatment of any kind before thyroid surgery. TCRdb re-called the PCR reads through MiXCR. The table records about 35,000 clones, 25% to 35% of them present only once. This clone was detected ten times or more. The clonotype comes from a female donor with papillary thyroid cancer or a benign thyroid nodule (not recorded which). Some clones in this sample may be carry-over from other donors' samples. The sequencing input was blood. The rearrangement links TRBV7-9 to TRBJ1-2; 9 bases line up with TRBD1. The CDR3 here is CASSLAGLRTGVHYGYTF. In DNA form, the CDR3 reads TGTGCCAGCAGCTTAGCCGGGCTGAGGACAGGGGTCCACTATGGCTACACCTTC.